The 9 T cell receptor beta chains reported below all come from one sample, sequenced in a study of T cell responses to AZD1222 COVID-19 vaccine. The table came from immunoSEQ multiplex PCR; TCRdb's copy has only in-frame clones and leaves some out. The table has fewer than 110,000 clones, around 89% seen once. Sequencing used peripheral blood, obtained on day 0 of AZD1222 vaccination. The origin of the receptors is an adult in good health.

This clone showed up just once. The V gene is TRBV27, the J gene TRBJ2-7; 7 nucleotides align to TRBD1. The germline CDR1 and CDR2 sequences are MNHEY and SMNVEV (reference sequence). The CDR3 is 17 amino acids. Trimming cost V 2 bases and J 2 bases; bases outside gene matches: 12. CDR3 in DNA: TGTGCCAGCAGTTTAGAGGGCCGTCGGGACAGCCCCTACGAGCAGTACTTC. Protein product: CASSLEGRRDSPYEQYF.

The genes are TRBV21-1 and TRBJ2-2; the table's D call of TRBD2 was not tested on the DNA. TRBV21-1 is a known pseudogene. The CDR3 is 18 residues long. The CDR3 protein is CASSPRVAGVRGTGELFF. CDR3 in DNA: TGTGCCAGCAGCCCCCGGGTAGCGGGAGTAAGGGGCACCGGGGAGCTGTTTTTT.

The chain combines TRBV7-9 with TRBJ1-5, with a possible D match to TRBD1 (6 bases). CDR1 is SEHNR and CDR2 is FQNEAQ in the germline V gene (reference sequence). The ends were cut back, 4 bases at V and 6 bases at J, with 13 bases in the middle. The CDR3 is made up of 14 amino acids. CDR3 sequence (DNA): TGTGCCAGCAGCTCCACAGGGTCCGGTCAGCCCCAGCATTTT. Translation: CASSSTGSGQPQHF.

This sequence joins TRBV27 and TRBJ1-1; D possibly corresponds to TRBD1 (6 bases). V lost 2 bases, J lost 5 bases, and 15 bases lay in between. This CDR3 is 15 amino acids long. Germline-derived CDR1 and CDR2 are MNHEY and SMNVEV (reference sequence). In DNA, the CDR3 is TGTGCCAGCAGTTTACTGGCGGGGGGGCGTACTGAAGCTTTCTTT. It codes for CASSLLAGGRTEAFF.

The chain carries TRBV27 and TRBJ1-3, with a tentative D call TRBD1 (5 bases). This CDR3 region has 14 residues. Trimming left V 7 bases short and J 1 base short, with 11 bases between. The germline V gene encodes CDR1 MNHEY and CDR2 SMNVEV (reference sequence). The CDR3 region has the DNA TGTGCCAGCAAGAATTGGACATCTGGAAACACCATATATTTT. Translated: CASKNWTSGNTIYF.

The chain couples TRBV7-2 to TRBJ2-1; TRBD1 matches 7 bases. The CDR3 runs 13 residues. The germline V gene encodes CDR1 SGHTA and CDR2 FQGNSA. The J segment lost 7 bases and the V segment lost 3 bases, leaving 3 bases of the junction unmatched. CDR3 loop: CASSLRQGNEQFF. In nucleotides, the CDR3 is TGTGCCAGCAGCTTGCGACAGGGAAATGAGCAGTTCTTC.

This chain joins TRBV19 and TRBJ1-6; TRBD1 matches at 10 bases. V lost 4 bases, J lost 3 bases, and 3 bases stayed unmatched. CDR3 length: 16 amino acids. The germline gives CDR1 LNHDA, CDR2 SQIVND (reference sequence). CDR3 sequence (DNA): TGTGCCAGTAGTACCCGGACAGGGGGCTATAATTCACCCCTCCACTTT. Its translation: CASSTRTGGYNSPLHF.

The rearrangement links TRBV5-1 to TRBJ2-1, with D tentatively TRBD1 (6 bases). V was clipped by 4 bases and J by 5 bases, with 13 bases between them. CDR1 and CDR2 from the germline V gene are SGHRS and YFSETQ. There are 14 residues in the CDR3. CDR3 DNA sequence: TGCGCCAGCAGCAGGGGACAAGAAAACAATGAGCAGTTCTTC. This encodes CASSRGQENNEQFF.

The V gene is TRBV6-2 or TRBV6-3, the J gene TRBJ1-1; 7 nucleotides align to TRBD1. This CDR3 region has 14 residues. The germline V gene has CDR1 MNHEY and CDR2 SVGEGT. J gave up 5 bases and V 4 bases, and 7 bases lay outside the gene matches. CDR3 DNA: TGTGCCAGCAGTTTGACAGGGATGGGGACTGAAGCTTTCTTT. It is translated as CASSLTGMGTEAFF.